The rows below give T cell receptor beta chains drawn from one sample of a study of CD8 T cells in ankylosing spondylitis. TCRdb processed the 5' RACE reads anew with MiXCR; each CDR3 protein has one entry. This table holds about 330,000 distinct CDR3 sequences, approximately 8% found once. The sample consisted of blood, either unsorted or a sorted T cell fraction (not recorded which). These receptors originate from a male donor with ankylosing spondylitis. Each CDR3 is given with its conserved first and last residue. A D gene is named only where the DNA matches it firmly. Expanded clones get a size class; other rows say once, few or many, or leave the size out.

v_gene: TRBV12-5; d_gene: TRBD2; abundance: few; j_gene: TRBJ2-1; CDR3aa: CASGITSGSSYNEQFF; CDR3nt: TGTGCTAGTGGAATTACTAGCGGGAGCTCCTACAATGAGCAGTTCTTC
v_gene: TRBV28; d_gene: TRBD2; abundance: .; j_gene: TRBJ2-1; CDR3aa: CAGSLLGASGRHSYNEQFF; CDR3nt: TGTGCCGGCAGCCTCCTGGGGGCGAGCGGGAGGCACTCCTACAATGAGCAGTTCTTC
v_gene: TRBV7-6; d_gene: TRBD1; abundance: many; j_gene: TRBJ1-1; CDR3aa: CASSFNSGTGDGEAFF; CDR3nt: TGTGCCAGCAGTTTTAATTCCGGGACAGGGGACGGTGAAGCTTTCTTT
v_gene: TRBV11-2; d_gene: TRBD2; abundance: few; j_gene: TRBJ2-5; CDR3aa: CASSPRLAGAHETQYF; CDR3nt: TGTGCCAGCAGCCCCCGACTAGCGGGAGCCCACGAGACCCAGTACTTC
v_gene: TRBV12-3/TRBV12-4; d_gene: .; abundance: many; j_gene: TRBJ2-3; CDR3aa: CASRHSTDTQYF; CDR3nt: TGTGCCAGCAGGCACAGTACAGATACGCAGTATTTT
v_gene: TRBV5-1; d_gene: .; abundance: many; j_gene: TRBJ2-1; CDR3aa: CASSRIALYNEQFF; CDR3nt: TGCGCCAGCAGCCGGATAGCGCTGTACAATGAGCAGTTCTTC
v_gene: TRBV2; d_gene: .; abundance: few; j_gene: TRBJ2-6; CDR3aa: CASRVQGVSGANVLTF; CDR3nt: TGTGCCAGCCGAGTTCAGGGAGTCTCTGGGGCCAACGTCCTGACTTTC
v_gene: TRBV29-1; d_gene: .; abundance: many; j_gene: TRBJ1-4; CDR3aa: CSVVGGPGPTNEKLFF; CDR3nt: TGCAGCGTTGTGGGTGGACCGGGTCCAACTAATGAAAAACTGTTTTTT
v_gene: TRBV9; d_gene: .; abundance: many; j_gene: TRBJ2-7; CDR3aa: CASSVARADEQYF; CDR3nt: TGTGCCAGCAGCGTAGCCAGGGCCGACGAGCAGTACTTC
v_gene: TRBV7-9; d_gene: .; abundance: few; j_gene: TRBJ2-7; CDR3aa: CASSASRAYEQYF; CDR3nt: TGTGCCAGCAGCGCATCAAGGGCCTACGAGCAGTACTTC
v_gene: TRBV5-1; d_gene: .; abundance: many; j_gene: TRBJ2-5; CDR3aa: CASSLALETQYF; CDR3nt: TGCGCCAGCAGCTTGGCTTTAGAGACCCAGTACTTC
v_gene: TRBV28; d_gene: .; abundance: many; j_gene: TRBJ2-7; CDR3aa: CASSLHRNSYEQYF; CDR3nt: TGTGCCAGCAGTCTACACAGGAACTCCTACGAGCAGTACTTC
v_gene: TRBV5-1; d_gene: .; abundance: .; j_gene: TRBJ2-1; CDR3aa: CASSFERPKQFF; CDR3nt: TGCGCCAGCAGCTTTGAACGGCCCAAGCAGTTCTTC
v_gene: TRBV5-1; d_gene: .; abundance: few; j_gene: TRBJ2-5; CDR3aa: CASSLSGVEETQYF; CDR3nt: TGCGCCAGCAGCTTGTCAGGGGTGGAAGAGACCCAGTACTTC
v_gene: TRBV4-2; d_gene: .; abundance: .; j_gene: TRBJ1-4; CDR3aa: CASSQDGGSDEKLFF; CDR3nt: TGTGCCAGCAGCCAGGACGGAGGGAGTGATGAAAAACTGTTTTTT
v_gene: TRBV20-1; d_gene: TRBD1; abundance: .; j_gene: TRBJ2-7; CDR3aa: CSARPGGVEQYF; CDR3nt: TGCAGTGCTAGACCAGGGGGAGTGGAGCAGTACTTC
v_gene: TRBV4-3; d_gene: .; abundance: few; j_gene: TRBJ2-7; CDR3aa: CASSPGGLREQYF; CDR3nt: TGCGCCAGCAGCCCAGGGGGGTTACGGGAGCAGTACTTC
v_gene: TRBV20-1; d_gene: .; abundance: .; j_gene: TRBJ1-4; CDR3aa: CSARVGTNEKLFF; CDR3nt: TGCAGTGCTAGAGTAGGAACTAATGAAAAACTGTTTTTT
v_gene: TRBV6-5; d_gene: TRBD2; abundance: few; j_gene: TRBJ2-3; CDR3aa: CASSDSGLAGVDTQYF; CDR3nt: TGTGCCAGCAGTGACTCGGGACTAGCGGGAGTAGATACGCAGTATTTT
v_gene: TRBV5-6; d_gene: TRBD2; abundance: .; j_gene: TRBJ2-7; CDR3aa: CASSLGLAGPPYEQYF; CDR3nt: TGTGCCAGCAGCTTGGGGCTAGCGGGGCCTCCCTACGAGCAGTACTTC
v_gene: TRBV10-3; d_gene: TRBD1; abundance: .; j_gene: TRBJ2-5; CDR3aa: CAISPGTGRETQYF; CDR3nt: TGTGCCATCAGTCCCGGGACAGGGAGGGAGACCCAGTACTTC
v_gene: TRBV11-3; d_gene: TRBD2; abundance: .; j_gene: TRBJ2-7; CDR3aa: CASSSPGGGPYEQYF; CDR3nt: TGTGCCAGCAGCTCCCCCGGGGGGGGTCCTTACGAGCAGTACTTC
v_gene: TRBV4-1; d_gene: TRBD1; abundance: few; j_gene: TRBJ1-1; CDR3aa: CASSQADRDNTEAFF; CDR3nt: TGCGCCAGCAGCCAAGCGGACAGGGATAACACTGAAGCTTTCTTT
v_gene: TRBV20-1; d_gene: TRBD2; abundance: .; j_gene: TRBJ2-1; CDR3aa: CSARLAGRNEQFF; CDR3nt: TGCAGTGCTAGACTAGCGGGAAGGAATGAGCAGTTCTTC
v_gene: TRBV5-5; d_gene: TRBD2; abundance: .; j_gene: TRBJ2-3; CDR3aa: CASSLARTSGDPTDTQYF; CDR3nt: TGTGCCAGCAGCTTGGCCCGGACTAGCGGGGACCCCACAGATACGCAGTATTTT
v_gene: TRBV20-1; d_gene: TRBD1; abundance: many; j_gene: TRBJ1-1; CDR3aa: CSADRGFVTEAFF; CDR3nt: TGCAGTGCCGACAGGGGGTTTGTCACTGAAGCTTTCTTT
v_gene: TRBV4-1; d_gene: .; abundance: .; j_gene: TRBJ2-1; CDR3aa: CASSLDIAGPDDNEQFF; CDR3nt: TGCGCCAGCAGCCTCGACATCGCCGGGCCCGACGACAATGAGCAGTTCTTC
v_gene: TRBV5-1; d_gene: TRBD2; abundance: many; j_gene: TRBJ2-7; CDR3aa: CASSGTNGYEQYF; CDR3nt: TGCGCCAGCAGCGGGACTAATGGTTACGAGCAGTACTTC
v_gene: TRBV15; d_gene: .; abundance: .; j_gene: TRBJ2-1; CDR3aa: CATSRDNYKGQGIYEQFF; CDR3nt: TGTGCCACCAGCAGAGATAATTATAAAGGGCAGGGGATCTATGAGCAGTTCTTC
v_gene: TRBV20-1; d_gene: .; abundance: many; j_gene: TRBJ1-2; CDR3aa: CSAIRGGYGYTF; CDR3nt: TGCAGTGCTATACGGGGGGGGTATGGCTACACCTTC
v_gene: TRBV11-1; d_gene: TRBD2; abundance: few; j_gene: TRBJ2-1; CDR3aa: CASSPGLAGGNGANEQFF; CDR3nt: TGTGCCAGCAGCCCGGGACTAGCGGGAGGGAATGGGGCCAATGAGCAGTTCTTC
v_gene: TRBV11-2; d_gene: .; abundance: few; j_gene: TRBJ2-1; CDR3aa: CASSSLGTPYNEQFF; CDR3nt: TGTGCCAGCAGCTCTCTAGGAACCCCCTACAATGAGCAGTTCTTC
v_gene: TRBV12-3/TRBV12-4; d_gene: .; abundance: .; j_gene: TRBJ2-1; CDR3aa: CASSLAAESYNEQFF; CDR3nt: TGTGCCAGCAGTTTAGCGGCAGAGAGTTACAATGAGCAGTTCTTC
v_gene: TRBV7-9; d_gene: TRBD2; abundance: .; j_gene: TRBJ2-2; CDR3aa: CASASSGLNTGELFF; CDR3nt: TGTGCCAGCGCATCTAGCGGGCTTAACACCGGGGAGCTGTTTTTT
v_gene: TRBV5-5; d_gene: TRBD2; abundance: few; j_gene: TRBJ2-3; CDR3aa: CASSLLAGQGTDTQYF; CDR3nt: TGTGCCAGCAGCTTACTAGCGGGACAAGGCACAGATACGCAGTATTTT
v_gene: TRBV2; d_gene: TRBD1; abundance: .; j_gene: TRBJ1-1; CDR3aa: CASSPRDRRNTEAFF; CDR3nt: TGTGCCAGCAGCCCCCGGGACAGGCGGAACACTGAAGCTTTCTTT
v_gene: TRBV7-6; d_gene: .; abundance: many; j_gene: TRBJ2-2; CDR3aa: CASSLAPRAIGELFF; CDR3nt: TGTGCCAGCAGCTTAGCGCCCAGGGCGATCGGGGAGCTGTTTTTT
v_gene: TRBV5-1; d_gene: TRBD1; abundance: few; j_gene: TRBJ2-1; CDR3aa: CASSGQGRNNEQFF; CDR3nt: TGCGCCAGCAGCGGACAGGGGAGAAACAATGAGCAGTTCTTC
v_gene: TRBV28; d_gene: TRBD1; abundance: .; j_gene: TRBJ1-1; CDR3aa: CASSMDRAPRNTEAFF; CDR3nt: TGTGCCAGCAGCATGGACAGGGCACCAAGGAACACTGAAGCTTTCTTT
v_gene: TRBV6-1; d_gene: TRBD1; abundance: .; j_gene: TRBJ2-2; CDR3aa: CASRWDRVTSGELFF; CDR3nt: TGTGCCAGCAGATGGGACAGGGTCACTAGCGGGGAGCTGTTTTTT
v_gene: TRBV28; d_gene: .; abundance: .; j_gene: TRBJ2-5; CDR3aa: CASSFPGQTGTQYF; CDR3nt: TGTGCCAGCAGTTTCCCCGGACAGACGGGGACCCAGTACTTC
v_gene: TRBV7-9; d_gene: TRBD2; abundance: many; j_gene: TRBJ2-2; CDR3aa: CASSLVAGDTGELFF; CDR3nt: TGTGCCAGCAGCTTAGTAGCGGGAGACACCGGGGAGCTGTTTTTT
v_gene: TRBV28; d_gene: .; abundance: few; j_gene: TRBJ2-7; CDR3aa: CASSLYGNAREQYF; CDR3nt: TGTGCCAGCAGTTTATATGGCAATGCCCGCGAGCAGTACTTC
v_gene: TRBV28; d_gene: TRBD1; abundance: many; j_gene: TRBJ2-7; CDR3aa: CASSIRQGYEQYF; CDR3nt: TGTGCCAGCAGTATCAGACAGGGCTACGAGCAGTACTTC
v_gene: TRBV4-2; d_gene: .; abundance: few; j_gene: TRBJ1-4; CDR3aa: CASSQDPSGEKLFF; CDR3nt: TGTGCCAGCAGCCAAGATCCCAGTGGGGAAAAACTGTTTTTT
v_gene: TRBV7-2; d_gene: .; abundance: few; j_gene: TRBJ1-1; CDR3aa: CASSLGGVMNTEAFF; CDR3nt: TGTGCCAGCAGCTTAGGTGGAGTCATGAACACTGAAGCTTTCTTT
v_gene: TRBV5-1; d_gene: .; abundance: few; j_gene: TRBJ1-2; CDR3aa: CASSLQQSYGYTF; CDR3nt: TGCGCCAGCAGCTTGCAGCAGAGCTATGGCTACACCTTC
v_gene: TRBV15; d_gene: TRBD1; abundance: .; j_gene: TRBJ2-1; CDR3aa: CATSQDREAYNFGEQFF; CDR3nt: TGTGCCACCAGCCAGGACAGGGAGGCTTACAATTTTGGTGAGCAGTTCTTC
v_gene: TRBV9; d_gene: .; abundance: many; j_gene: TRBJ1-4; CDR3aa: CARGLKGTTNEKLFF; CDR3nt: TGTGCCAGAGGGTTAAAGGGGACAACTAATGAAAAACTGTTTTTT
v_gene: TRBV2; d_gene: .; abundance: few; j_gene: TRBJ2-1; CDR3aa: CASSEEADEQFF; CDR3nt: TGTGCCAGCAGTGAAGAGGCCGATGAGCAGTTCTTC
v_gene: TRBV28; d_gene: .; abundance: .; j_gene: TRBJ2-5; CDR3aa: CASSLLGLRYQETQYF; CDR3nt: TGTGCCAGCAGCCTACTGGGCCTACGGTACCAAGAGACCCAGTACTTC